What follows describes a single T cell receptor beta chain. Its antigen remains unidentified. No much larger clone exists at a distance of one base, and base qualities are not known. This sample was included in a study of CD8+ T cells in alopecia areata (dated by TCRdb to the late 2010s). Background for the entire study: The treated patients, all with moderate-to-severe alopecia areata, were enrolled in an open-label pilot trial of oral tofacitinib given at 5 to 10 mg twice daily. Tofacitinib was given for 6 to 18 months, followed by 6 months of follow-up off drug to assess delayed response and recurrence. Disease severity in treated patients was measured with the SALT score, which quantifies the percentage of affected scalp surface area. High-throughput TCRbeta sequencing was used to examine T cell clonal expansion in alopecia areata in both the C3H/HeJ mouse model and human patients. Human TCRbeta sequencing covered scalp tissue and sorted CD4+ and CD8+ peripheral blood T cells from patchy and totalis/universalis alopecia areata patients and healthy controls. Tofacitinib-treated patients had biopsies at baseline and at 4 and 24 weeks of treatment, with a later scalp biopsy in several patients. Clonality in the scalp was compared among normal scalp (n=4), patchy alopecia areata scalp (n=8), and alopecia totalis/universalis scalp (n=8). RNA was obtained with the PAXgene miRNA kit for fixed scalp, the miRNeasy kit for PBMCs, and the RNeasy kit for mouse skin. Amplification of TCRbeta CDR3 regions was done by immunoSEQ multiplex PCR using 35 Vbeta forward primers and 13 Jbeta reverse primers.

The library relied on the immunoSEQ multiplex PCR assay. RNA was extracted from all samples and reverse transcribed into cDNA as template for TCR sequencing. SuperScript III was used for first-strand cDNA synthesis, primed with a 2:1 mix of oligo-dT and random hexamers. A synthetic immune receptor repertoire was used to gauge amplification bias, and whatever bias remained was removed computationally. From the authors' description of their analysis: Raw reads were preprocessed to remove errors, and CDR3 was defined according to IMGT conventions as the region from the conserved cysteine to phenylalanine. Clonality was calculated as 1 minus Shannon entropy normalized by log2 of the number of productive unique TCRs. Whether each scalp clone was CD4 or CD8 was inferred by checking scalp TCRbeta sequences against the CD4 and CD8 repertoires from sorted blood. This is the immuneACCESS table as TCRdb keeps it, with only in-frame sequences that have V and J called. A part of the clones is gone; compared with another copy, unresolved V genes explain less than half, and the rest is unexplained. V and J calls and clone size are as listed in that table; D and trimming were resolved from the DNA. Counted in this sample were about 220,000 clones; approximately 57% of them appeared once. The top ten clonotypes cover more than 1.5% of the sample.

The CDR3 runs 14 amino acids, cysteine and phenylalanine included. Kept here is only the CDR3 DNA, which spans 42 bases and is read in frame from base 1. Trimming leaves V shorter by 4 bases and J shorter by 9 bases, with the junction holding 11 bases beyond the gene matches. CDR1 and CDR2 are read off the germline V gene as SGHDN and FVKESK. Findings and caveats that apply to the study as a whole: Unlike mouse skin, where gammadelta T cells dominate, normal human skin contains resident alphabeta T cells that get sequenced too, which complicates analysis of the scalp TCR repertoire. Scalp clonality and the number of expanded CD8+ clones among the top 100 scalp clones were significantly decreased by tofacitinib. Because the treated cohort was small and included a single nonresponder, larger studies are needed to assess links between baseline CD8+ expansion and response. Compared with mice, TCR sequences shared between patients were less clear, possibly partly because of HLA diversity across the patient population. Compared with normal scalp, lesional scalp had higher clonality and more expanded CD8+ clones, particularly in alopecia totalis/universalis, a pattern that suggests antigenic drive. Many expanded lesional clones were found to persist in scalp and blood during tofacitinib treatment, and relapse after treatment cessation may be partly explained by this persistence.

This sample's time point label indicates: roughly 27 days on oral tofacitinib. The label giving this sample's treatment or condition can be read as: oral pan-JAK inhibitor, 5-10 mg twice daily. Lesional scalp punch biopsies and peripheral blood were obtained from alopecia areata patients. PBMCs were separated by density centrifugation and stained for CD3, CD4 and CD8, after which CD4+ and CD8+ T cells were sorted on a FACSAria. The receptor chain draws on TRBV14 and TRBJ2-5, with 7 middle bases fitting TRBD2. The TCR was taken from a human donor with alopecia areata. Sequencing was performed on CD4+ T cells sorted from blood, taken at week 4, from a patient treated with tofacitinib. The CDR3 amino acid sequence is: CASSLLRSAGAQYF. The bases read TGTGCCAGCAGCCTGTTGCGTTCGGCGGGGGCCCAGTACTTC.